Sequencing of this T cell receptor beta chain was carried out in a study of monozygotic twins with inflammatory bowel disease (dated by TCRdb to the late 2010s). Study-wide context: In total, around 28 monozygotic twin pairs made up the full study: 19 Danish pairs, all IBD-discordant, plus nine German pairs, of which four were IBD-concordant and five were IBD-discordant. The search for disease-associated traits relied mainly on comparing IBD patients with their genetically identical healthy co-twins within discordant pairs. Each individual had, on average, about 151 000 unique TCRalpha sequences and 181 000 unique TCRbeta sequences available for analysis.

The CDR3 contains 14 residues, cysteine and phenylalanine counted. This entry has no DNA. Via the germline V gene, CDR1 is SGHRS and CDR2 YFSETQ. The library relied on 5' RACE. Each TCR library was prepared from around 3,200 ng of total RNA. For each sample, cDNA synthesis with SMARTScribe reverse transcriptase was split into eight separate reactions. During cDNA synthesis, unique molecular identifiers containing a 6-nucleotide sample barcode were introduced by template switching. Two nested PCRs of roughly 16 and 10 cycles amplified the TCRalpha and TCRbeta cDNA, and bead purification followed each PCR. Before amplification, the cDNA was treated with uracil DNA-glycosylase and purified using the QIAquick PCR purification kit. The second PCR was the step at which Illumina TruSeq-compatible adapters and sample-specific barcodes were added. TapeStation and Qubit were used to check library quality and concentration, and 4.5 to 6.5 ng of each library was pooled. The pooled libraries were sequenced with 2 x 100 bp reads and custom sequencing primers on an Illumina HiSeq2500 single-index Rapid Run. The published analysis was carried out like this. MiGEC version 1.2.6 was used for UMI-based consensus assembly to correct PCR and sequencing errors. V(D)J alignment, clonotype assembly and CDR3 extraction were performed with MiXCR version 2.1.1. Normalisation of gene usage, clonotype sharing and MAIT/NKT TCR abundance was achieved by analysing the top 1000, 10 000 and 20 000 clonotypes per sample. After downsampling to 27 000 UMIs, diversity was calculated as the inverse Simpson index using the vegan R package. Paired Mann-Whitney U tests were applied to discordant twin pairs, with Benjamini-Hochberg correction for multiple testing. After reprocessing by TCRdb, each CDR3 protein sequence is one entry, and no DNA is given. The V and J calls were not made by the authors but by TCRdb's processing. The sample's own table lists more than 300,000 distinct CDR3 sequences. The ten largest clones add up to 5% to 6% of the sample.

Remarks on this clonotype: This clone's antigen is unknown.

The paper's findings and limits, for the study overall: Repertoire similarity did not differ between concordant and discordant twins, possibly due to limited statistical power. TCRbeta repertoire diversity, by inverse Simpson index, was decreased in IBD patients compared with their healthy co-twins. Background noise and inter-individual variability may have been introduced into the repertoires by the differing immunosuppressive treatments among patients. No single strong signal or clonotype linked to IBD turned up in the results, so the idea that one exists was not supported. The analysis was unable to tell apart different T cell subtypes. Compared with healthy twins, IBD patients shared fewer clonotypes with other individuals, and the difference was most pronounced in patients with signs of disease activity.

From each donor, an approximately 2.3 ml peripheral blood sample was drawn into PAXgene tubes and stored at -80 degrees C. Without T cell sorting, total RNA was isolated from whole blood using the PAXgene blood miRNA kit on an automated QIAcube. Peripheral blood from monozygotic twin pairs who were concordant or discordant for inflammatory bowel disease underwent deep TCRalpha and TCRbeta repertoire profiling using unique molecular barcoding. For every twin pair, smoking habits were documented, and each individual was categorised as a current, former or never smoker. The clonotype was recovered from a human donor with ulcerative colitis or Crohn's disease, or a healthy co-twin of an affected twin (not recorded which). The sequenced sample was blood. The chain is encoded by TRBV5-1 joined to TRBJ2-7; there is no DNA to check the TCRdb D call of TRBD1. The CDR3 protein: CASSLDRGPYEQYF.